The next 27 T cell receptor beta chains were all read from a single sample in a study of blood T cell repertoires in COVID-19. Clones were sequenced by immunoSEQ multiplex PCR, and TCRdb holds only the in-frame ones, with some missing. The table has around 260,000 clones, 75% to 90% seen once. The sequenced sample was peripheral blood. The receptors were gathered from a man between 25 and 39 years old with active or convalescent COVID-19.

The chain has TRBV19 and TRBJ1-6; D call uncertain. CDR1 and CDR2 (germline): LNHDA, SQIVND (reference sequence). Trimming removed 8 bases from V and 2 bases from J, with 16 bases in between. The CDR3 contains 16 residues. This CDR3 is CASHTSSSTYNSPLHF. The CDR3 nucleotides read TGTGCCAGTCATACTTCAAGCTCGACCTATAATTCACCCCTCCACTTT.

This clone was detected once. This chain connects TRBV6-4 to TRBJ2-7; 8 bases map to TRBD1. Germline V lookup: CDR1 MRHNA, CDR2 SNTAGT. This CDR3 region has 16 residues. Trimming at V came to 3 bases and at J to 3 bases, leaving 10 bases not matched to a gene. CDR3 amino acids: CASSEYPGQEGYEQYF. In DNA, the CDR3 is TGTGCCAGCAGTGAGTATCCGGGACAGGAAGGCTACGAGCAGTACTTC.

The CDR3: CASSIVEGNEQYF. CDR3 nucleotides: TGTGCCAGTAGTATAGTGGAGGGGAACGAGCAGTACTTC. This rearrangement joins TRBV19 to TRBJ2-7; a weak D match, TRBD2 (6 bases). Germline assignment: CDR1 LNHDA and CDR2 SQIVND (reference sequence). This CDR3 has 13 residues. With 1 base removed from V and 5 bases from J, the gap between germline ends came to 9 bases.

The rearrangement uses TRBV12-3 or TRBV12-4 and TRBJ2-1; a possible D gene is TRBD1 (5 bases). V lost 5 bases and J lost 11, with 10 bases in between. This CDR3 is built from 11 residues. This CDR3 is CASSTGRKQFF. Written as DNA, the CDR3 is TGTGCCAGCAGTACAGGACGTAAGCAGTTCTTC.

The rearrangement links TRBV5-4 to TRBJ1-1; D gene unclear. V was pared by 0 bases and J by 4 bases, with 13 bases between. The germline CDR1 and CDR2 sequences are SGHNT and YYREEE (reference sequence). This CDR3 has 15 residues. The CDR3 spells CASSLEVSGGTEAFF. CDR3 nucleotides: TGTGCCAGCAGCTTGGAAGTTTCCGGTGGCACTGAAGCTTTCTTT.

The chain has TRBV3-1 (or the pseudogene TRBV3-2) and TRBJ2-5, with D maybe TRBD1 (6 bases). CDR1 and CDR2 from the germline V gene are LGHDT and YNNKEL (reference sequence). V was cut by 3 bases and J by 4 bases, with 15 bases left in between. This CDR3 contains 15 residues. DNA of the CDR3: TGTGCCAGCAGCCAGACACCCGGGACAAGAGAGACCCAGTACTTC. Amino acids: CASSQTPGTRETQYF.

CDR3 protein: CASSVGSSVGDSYTF. CDR3 nucleotides: TGTGCCAGCAGCGTAGGGTCCAGCGTCGGAGATTCCTACACCTTC. The chain employs TRBV9 and TRBJ1-2; D not certain. The CDR3 length is 15 residues. Germline loops: CDR1 SGDLS, CDR2 YYNGEE. V dropped 0 bases and J dropped 10 bases, with 19 bases sitting between them.

The CDR3 DNA follows: TGCGCCAGCAGCTTCGAATTCCGGGGGATGACCGAAGCTTTCTTT. Translating it yields CASSFEFRGMTEAFF. J is TRBJ1-1 and V is TRBV5-1, with D maybe TRBD1 (5 bases). V lost 2 bases and J 8 bases, leaving 19 bases between the germline ends. Germline CDR1 is SGHRS and CDR2 is YFSETQ. The CDR3 is 15 residues long.

This clone occurred a few times. V is TRBV4-1 and J is TRBJ2-2, with TRBD1 matching 10 bases. Germline trimming cut 3 bases from V and 7 bases from J; bases unmatched to any gene: 8. The length of the CDR3 is 16 residues. Per the germline V gene, CDR1 is MGHRA and CDR2 is YSYEKL. The CDR3 reads CASSQRGTGDRGELFF. The DNA of the CDR3 is TGCGCCAGCAGCCAGAGGGGGACAGGGGACCGCGGGGAGCTGTTTTTT.

The J gene is TRBJ2-7, the V gene TRBV19; 7 bases line up with TRBD1. CDR1 is LNHDA, CDR2 SQIVND, per germline (reference sequence). Trimming at V came to 5 bases and at J to 6 bases, leaving 4 bases not matched to a gene. This CDR3 has 12 amino acids. CDR3: CASSVRGSEQYF. The CDR3 region has the DNA TGTGCCAGTAGTGTCAGGGGGAGCGAGCAGTACTTC.

This chain connects TRBV12-3 or TRBV12-4 to TRBJ2-3; the D is unclear. Trimming shortened V by 3 bases and J by 5 bases, and 6 bases separated the two germline ends. This CDR3 contains 12 residues. This CDR3 reads CASSLWRDTQYF. For the CDR3, the DNA is TGTGCCAGCAGTTTGTGGAGAGATACGCAGTATTTT.

V usage is TRBV25-1 and J usage is TRBJ1-3, with a possible D match to TRBD1 (6 bases). V dropped 8 bases and J dropped 2 bases, with 10 bases sitting between them. The CDR3 spans 13 residues. Germline assignment: CDR1 MGHDK and CDR2 SYGVNS. The CDR3 spells CASARGAGNTIYF. The DNA of the CDR3 is TGTGCCAGCGCCAGGGGTGCTGGAAACACCATATATTTT.

The V call is TRBV19, the J call TRBJ1-3; no firm D call. CDR1 is LNHDA and CDR2 is SQIVND in the germline V gene (reference sequence). The CDR3 has 16 residues. Trimming stripped 8 bases from V and 0 bases from J, with 17 bases between. The CDR3 loop reads CASSTLVGSSGNTIYF. DNA of the CDR3: TGTGCCAGTTCCACCCTTGTAGGGAGCTCTGGAAACACCATATATTTT. Full variable domain (rest looked up from reference TRBV19 and TRBJ1-3): DGGITQSPKYLFRKEGQNVTLSCEQNLNHDAMYWYRQDPGQGLRLIYYSQIVNDFQKGDIAEGYSVSREKKESFPLTVTSAQKNPTAFYLCASSTLVGSSGNTIYFGEGSWLTVV.

The chain has TRBV30 and TRBJ1-1; D unresolved. Germline V CDR1 and CDR2: GTSNPN, SVGIG (reference sequence). The CDR3 extends over 13 amino acids. V was clipped by 4 bases and J by 2 bases, with 11 bases between them. The CDR3 protein is CAWKPTRNTEAFF. DNA for the CDR3: TGTGCCTGGAAACCGACTAGAAACACTGAAGCTTTCTTT.

The chain joins TRBV5-1 to TRBJ2-2; 9 bases match TRBD1. The CDR3 covers 16 residues. The germline V gene encodes CDR1 SGHRS and CDR2 YFSETQ. The trim removed 5 bases at V and 5 bases at J, leaving 10 bases unmatched. The CDR3 loop is CASSYRDRVSTGELFF. CDR3 nucleotide sequence: TGCGCCAGCAGTTACCGGGACAGGGTGTCTACCGGGGAGCTGTTTTTT.

The gene calls are TRBV2 and TRBJ2-5, with TRBD1 as a possible D gene (6 bases). Trimming removed 1 base from V and 5 bases from J, with 14 bases in between. CDR1 and CDR2 from the germline V gene are SNHLY and FYNNEI. The CDR3 loop spans 15 amino acids. CDR3: CASSEEQGFGETQYF. The CDR3 coding sequence is TGTGCCAGCAGTGAAGAACAGGGCTTCGGGGAGACCCAGTACTTC.

The chain recombines TRBV28 with TRBJ1-1; maybe TRBD1 (5 bases). The CDR3 length is 16 residues. V was clipped by 7 bases and J by 1 base, with 19 bases between them. The germline V gene has CDR1 MDHEN and CDR2 SYDVKM. CDR3 in DNA: TGTGCCAGCACCCCCGGCGGAGGGAGGGGGAACACTGAAGCTTTCTTT. Protein: CASTPGGGRGNTEAFF. The whole variable domain, filled in from reference TRBV28 and TRBJ1-1, reads DVKVTQSSRYLVKRTGEKVFLECVQDMDHENMFWYRQDPGLGLRLIYFSYDVKMKEKGDIPEGYSVSREKKERFSLILESASTNQTSMYLCASTPGGGRGNTEAFFGQGTRLTVV.

This clone came up once. This rearrangement joins TRBV5-1 to TRBJ2-7; 7 bases are shared with TRBD1. The CDR3 is 13 amino acids. Trimming removed 3 bases from V and 3 bases from J; junction bases left unmatched: 3. Per germline, CDR1 SGHRS and CDR2 YFSETQ. Written as DNA, the CDR3 is TGCGCCAGCAGCTCCGGGACAGTCTACGAGCAGTACTTC. It specifies CASSSGTVYEQYF.

This clone appeared once. V is TRBV13 and J is TRBJ2-5; 8 bases line up with TRBD2. The trim removed 1 base at V and 4 bases at J, leaving 8 bases unmatched. Germline V gene data show CDR1 as PRHDT and CDR2 as FYEKMQ (reference sequence). This CDR3 is built from 16 residues. CDR3: CASSLAGGRLGETQYF. CDR3 nucleotides: TGTGCCAGCAGCTTAGCGGGGGGGCGACTGGGAGAGACCCAGTACTTC.

The rearrangement uses TRBV27 and TRBJ1-2; 8 positions match TRBD1. CDR3 length: 14 amino acids. V dropped 5 bases and J dropped 8; count of bases not matched to a gene: 10. Germline values: CDR1 MNHEY, CDR2 SMNVEV (reference sequence). For the CDR3, the DNA is TGTGCCAGCAGTCCACTATGGACAGGGTTCGGCTACACCTTC. Its translation is CASSPLWTGFGYTF.

The chain is built from TRBV9 and TRBJ1-6; a possible D gene is TRBD1 (5 bases). Germline lookup yields CDR1 SGDLS and CDR2 YYNGEE. CDR3 size: 16 residues. Trimming removed 7 bases at V and 2 bases at J, with 16 bases between. The CDR3 here is CASAGGRQPYNSPLHF. CDR3 DNA: TGTGCCAGCGCCGGGGGGAGACAACCCTATAATTCACCCCTCCACTTT.

The gene calls are TRBV5-5 and TRBJ1-2, with TRBD1 matching over 7 bases. V gave up 4 bases and J gave up 6 bases; unmatched junction bases: 6. The CDR3 runs 13 residues. Per the germline V gene, CDR1 is SGHKS and CDR2 is YYEKEE (reference sequence). CDR3 sequence reads: CASSTTGNNGYTF. The DNA of the CDR3 is TGTGCCAGCAGCACGACAGGGAACAATGGCTACACCTTC.

This chain links TRBV6-1 with TRBJ2-1; D gene ambiguous. Trimming cost V 2 bases and J 2 bases, with 4 bases left between them. Germline values: CDR1 MNHNS, CDR2 SASEGT. CDR3 length equals 13 residues. The chain's CDR3 is CASSESAYNEQFF. CDR3 bases: TGTGCCAGCAGTGAATCGGCCTACAATGAGCAGTTCTTC.

The chain joins TRBV18 to TRBJ1-5, with 11 bases identical to TRBD1. The CDR3 contains 16 residues. Germline V gene sequence: CDR1 KGHSH, CDR2 LQKENI. Germline trimming cut 4 bases from V and 3 bases from J; bases unmatched to any gene: 5. The CDR3 protein is CASSLGTGGTNQPQHF. CDR3 coding DNA: TGTGCCAGCTCACTTGGGACAGGGGGTACCAATCAGCCCCAGCATTTT.

This rearrangement joins TRBV30 to TRBJ1-2; 8 bases line up with TRBD1. In germline, CDR1 is GTSNPN, CDR2 SVGIG (reference sequence). With 5 bases clipped from V and 8 bases from J, the junction kept 10 bases outside the gene matches. There are 13 residues in the CDR3. The CDR3 loop is CAWWQGTGGGYTF. The DNA of the CDR3 is TGTGCCTGGTGGCAAGGGACAGGTGGCGGCTACACCTTC.

The rearrangement uses TRBV3-1 (or the pseudogene TRBV3-2) and TRBJ1-1; D unclear. Germline V gives CDR1 LGHDT, CDR2 YNNKEL (reference sequence). V was cut by 4 bases and J by 0 bases, with 12 bases left in between. The CDR3 length is 15 residues. The CDR3 is CASSLRSLLNTEAFF. DNA of the CDR3: TGTGCCAGCAGCCTTAGATCGCTCCTGAACACTGAAGCTTTCTTT.

This clone was detected only once. The CDR3 coding sequence is TGTGCCAGCAGCCAAGGTCAGGGGTATAGGGGGAATGGCTACACCTTC. It yields the protein CASSQGQGYRGNGYTF. This chain uses TRBV3-1 (or the pseudogene TRBV3-2) with TRBJ1-2; TRBD1 might be the D (6 bases). The CDR3 consists of 16 residues. The germline CDR1 and CDR2 sequences are LGHDT and YNNKEL (reference sequence). The ends were cut back, 1 base at V and 6 bases at J, with 18 bases in the middle.